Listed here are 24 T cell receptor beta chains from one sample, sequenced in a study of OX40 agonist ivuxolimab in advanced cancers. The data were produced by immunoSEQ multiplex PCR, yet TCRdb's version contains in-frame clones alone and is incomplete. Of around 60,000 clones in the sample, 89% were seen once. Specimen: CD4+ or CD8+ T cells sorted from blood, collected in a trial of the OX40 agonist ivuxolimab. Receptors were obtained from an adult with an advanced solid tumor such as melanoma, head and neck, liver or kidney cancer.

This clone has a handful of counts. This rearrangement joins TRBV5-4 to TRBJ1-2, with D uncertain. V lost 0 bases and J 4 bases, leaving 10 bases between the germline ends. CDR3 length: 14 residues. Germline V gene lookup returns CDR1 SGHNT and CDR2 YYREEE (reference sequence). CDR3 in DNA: TGTGCCAGCAGCTTGGAGCTGGAGGGCTATGGCTACACCTTC. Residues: CASSLELEGYGYTF.

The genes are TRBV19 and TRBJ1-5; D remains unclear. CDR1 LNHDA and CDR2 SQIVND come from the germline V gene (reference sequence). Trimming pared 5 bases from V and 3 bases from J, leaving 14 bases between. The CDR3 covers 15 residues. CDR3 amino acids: CASSPQRGLNQPQHF. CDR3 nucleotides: TGTGCCAGTAGTCCCCAACGTGGACTCAATCAGCCCCAGCATTTT. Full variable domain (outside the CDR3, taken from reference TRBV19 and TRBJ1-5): DGGITQSPKYLFRKEGQNVTLSCEQNLNHDAMYWYRQDPGQGLRLIYYSQIVNDFQKGDIAEGYSVSREKKESFPLTVTSAQKNPTAFYLCASSPQRGLNQPQHFGDGTRLSIL.

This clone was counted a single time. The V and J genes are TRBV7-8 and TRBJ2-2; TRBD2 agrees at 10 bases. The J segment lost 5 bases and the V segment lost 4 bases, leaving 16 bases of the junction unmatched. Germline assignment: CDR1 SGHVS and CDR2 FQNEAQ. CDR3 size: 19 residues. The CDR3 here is CASSSLGIFGTSATGELFF. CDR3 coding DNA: TGTGCCAGCAGCTCATTAGGGATCTTCGGGACTAGCGCGACCGGGGAGCTGTTTTTT.

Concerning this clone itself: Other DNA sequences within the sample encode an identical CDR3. The CDR3 sequence: CASSQGDTQYF. The CDR3 nucleotides read TGTGCCAGCAGCCAGGGAGATACGCAGTATTTT. The genes are TRBV5-6 and TRBJ2-3, with D possibly matching TRBD1 (5 bases). Trimming pared 4 bases from V and 5 bases from J, leaving 5 bases between. The CDR3 covers 11 residues. Germline V gene data show CDR1 as SGHDT and CDR2 as YYEEEE.

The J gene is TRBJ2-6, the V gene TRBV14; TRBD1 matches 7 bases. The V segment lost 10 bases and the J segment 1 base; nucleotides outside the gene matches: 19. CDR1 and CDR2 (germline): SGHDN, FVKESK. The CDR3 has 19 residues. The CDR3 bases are TGTGCCACCCTAAGGTTCCGGACAGGAATCTTTTCTGGGGCCAACGTCCTGACTTTC. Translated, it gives CATLRFRTGIFSGANVLTF.

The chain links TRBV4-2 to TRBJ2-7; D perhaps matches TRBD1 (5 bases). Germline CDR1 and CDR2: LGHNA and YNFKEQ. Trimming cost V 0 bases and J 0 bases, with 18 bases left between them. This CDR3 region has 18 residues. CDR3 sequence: CASSQERTKTVLSYEQYF. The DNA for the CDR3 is TGTGCCAGCAGCCAAGAGAGGACGAAGACAGTACTCTCCTACGAGCAGTACTTC.

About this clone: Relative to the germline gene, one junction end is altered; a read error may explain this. CDR3 region: CASSIDRSSYNEQFF. CDR3 coding DNA: TGTGCCAGCAGCATAGACAGGAGCTCCTACAATGAGCAGTTCTTC. The chain couples TRBV11-3 to TRBJ2-1, with D possibly matching TRBD1 (6 bases). Germline-derived CDR1 and CDR2 are SGHNT and YENEEA. The CDR3 length is 15 residues.

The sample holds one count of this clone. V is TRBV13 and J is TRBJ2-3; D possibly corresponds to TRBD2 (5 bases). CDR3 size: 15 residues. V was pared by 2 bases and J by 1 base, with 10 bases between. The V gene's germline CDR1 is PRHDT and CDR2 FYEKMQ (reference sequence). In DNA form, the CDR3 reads TGTGCCAGCAGCTTACGGATTAGCGGCACAGATACGCAGTATTTT. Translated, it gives CASSLRISGTDTQYF.

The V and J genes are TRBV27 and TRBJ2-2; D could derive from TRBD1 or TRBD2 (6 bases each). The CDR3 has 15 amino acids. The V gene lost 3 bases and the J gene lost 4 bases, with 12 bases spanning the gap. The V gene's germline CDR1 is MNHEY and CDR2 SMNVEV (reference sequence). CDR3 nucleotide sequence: TGTGCCAGCAGTTTGTGGGGGGCCGGCACCGGGGAGCTGTTTTTT. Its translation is CASSLWGAGTGELFF.

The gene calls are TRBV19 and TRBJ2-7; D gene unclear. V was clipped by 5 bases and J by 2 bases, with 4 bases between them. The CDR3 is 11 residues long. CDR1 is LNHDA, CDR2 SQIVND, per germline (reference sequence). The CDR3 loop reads CASSSPYEQYF. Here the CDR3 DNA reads TGTGCCAGTAGTTCCCCCTACGAGCAGTACTTC.

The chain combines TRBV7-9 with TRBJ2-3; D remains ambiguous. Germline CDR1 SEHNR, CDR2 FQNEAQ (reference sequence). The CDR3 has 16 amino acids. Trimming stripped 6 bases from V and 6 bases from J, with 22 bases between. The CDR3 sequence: CASSTWTLVSVDTQYF. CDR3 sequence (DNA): TGTGCCAGCAGTACGTGGACCCTCGTCTCCGTCGATACGCAGTATTTT.

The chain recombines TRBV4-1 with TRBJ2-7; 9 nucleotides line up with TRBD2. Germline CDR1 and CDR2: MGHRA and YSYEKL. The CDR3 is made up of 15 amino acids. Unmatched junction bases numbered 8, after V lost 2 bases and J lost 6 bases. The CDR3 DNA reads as TGCGCCAGCAGCCAAACCCAGCGGGAGGTACGCGAGCAGTACTTC. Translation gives CASSQTQREVREQYF.

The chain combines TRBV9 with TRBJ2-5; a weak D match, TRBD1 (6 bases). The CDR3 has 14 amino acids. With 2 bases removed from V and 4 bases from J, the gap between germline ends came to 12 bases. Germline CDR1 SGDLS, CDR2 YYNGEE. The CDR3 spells CASSVQGSGETQYF. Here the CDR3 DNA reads TGTGCCAGCAGCGTGCAGGGGAGCGGAGAGACCCAGTACTTC.

Written as DNA, the CDR3 is TGCGCCAGCAGTCAAACGGTACGGACCACCTACAATCAGCCCCAGCATTTT. Its translation is CASSQTVRTTYNQPQHF. The chain links TRBV4-1 to TRBJ1-5; no clear D gene. The V and J ends lost 6 bases and 3 bases respectively, with 21 bases between them. The CDR3 runs to 17 residues. CDR1 and CDR2 (germline): MGHRA, YSYEKL.

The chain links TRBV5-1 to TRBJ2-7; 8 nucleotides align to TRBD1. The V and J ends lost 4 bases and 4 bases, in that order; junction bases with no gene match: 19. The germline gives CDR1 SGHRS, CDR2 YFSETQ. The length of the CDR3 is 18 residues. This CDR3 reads CASSHRIPPQGASYEQYF. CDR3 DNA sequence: TGCGCCAGCAGCCACCGGATCCCCCCGCAGGGGGCGTCGTACGAGCAGTACTTC.

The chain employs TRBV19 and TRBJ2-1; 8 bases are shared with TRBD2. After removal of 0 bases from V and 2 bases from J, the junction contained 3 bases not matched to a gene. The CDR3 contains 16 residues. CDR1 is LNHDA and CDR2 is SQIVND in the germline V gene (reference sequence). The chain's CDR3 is CASSIDGGLAYNEQFF. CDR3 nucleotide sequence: TGTGCCAGTAGTATAGATGGGGGACTAGCCTACAATGAGCAGTTCTTC.

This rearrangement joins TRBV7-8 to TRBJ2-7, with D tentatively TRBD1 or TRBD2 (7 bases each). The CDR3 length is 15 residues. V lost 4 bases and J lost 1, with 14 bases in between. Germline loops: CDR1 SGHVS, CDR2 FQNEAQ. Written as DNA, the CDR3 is TGTGCCAGCAGCTCCAACCAGGGGGGGTCCTACGAGCAGTACTTC. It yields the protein CASSSNQGGSYEQYF.

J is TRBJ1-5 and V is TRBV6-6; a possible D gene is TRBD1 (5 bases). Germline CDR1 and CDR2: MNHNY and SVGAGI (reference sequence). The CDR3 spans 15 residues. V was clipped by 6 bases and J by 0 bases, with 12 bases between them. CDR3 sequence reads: CASRQTVDSNQPQHF. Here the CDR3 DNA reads TGTGCCAGCAGACAGACAGTTGATAGCAATCAGCCCCAGCATTTT.

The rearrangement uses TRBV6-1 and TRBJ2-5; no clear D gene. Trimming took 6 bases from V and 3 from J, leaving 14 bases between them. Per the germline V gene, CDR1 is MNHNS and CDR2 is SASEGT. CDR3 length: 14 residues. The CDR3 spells CASRAGWLKETQYF. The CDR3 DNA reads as TGTGCCAGCAGGGCCGGGTGGTTGAAAGAGACCCAGTACTTC.

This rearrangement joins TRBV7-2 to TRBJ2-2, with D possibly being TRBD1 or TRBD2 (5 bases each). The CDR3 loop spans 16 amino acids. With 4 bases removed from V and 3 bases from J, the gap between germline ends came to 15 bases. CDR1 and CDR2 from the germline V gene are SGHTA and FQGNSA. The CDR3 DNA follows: TGTGCCAGCAGCTCACTGGGAGAGGGGTACACCGGGGAGCTGTTTTTT. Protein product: CASSSLGEGYTGELFF.

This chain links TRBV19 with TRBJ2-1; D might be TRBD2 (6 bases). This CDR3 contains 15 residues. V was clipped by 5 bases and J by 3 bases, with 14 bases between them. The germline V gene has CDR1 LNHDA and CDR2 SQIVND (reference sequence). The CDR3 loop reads CASSLTSLGYNEQFF. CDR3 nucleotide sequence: TGTGCCAGTAGTTTAACTAGCCTCGGCTACAATGAGCAGTTCTTC. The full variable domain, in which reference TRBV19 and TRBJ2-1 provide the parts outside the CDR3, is DGGITQSPKYLFRKEGQNVTLSCEQNLNHDAMYWYRQDPGQGLRLIYYSQIVNDFQKGDIAEGYSVSREKKESFPLTVTSAQKNPTAFYLCASSLTSLGYNEQFFGPGTRLTVL.

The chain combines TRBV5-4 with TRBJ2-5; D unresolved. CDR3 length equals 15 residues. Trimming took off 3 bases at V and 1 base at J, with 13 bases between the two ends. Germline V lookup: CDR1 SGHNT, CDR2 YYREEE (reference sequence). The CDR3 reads CASSYASGSQETQYF. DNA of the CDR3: TGTGCCAGCAGCTACGCGTCAGGTTCCCAAGAGACCCAGTACTTC. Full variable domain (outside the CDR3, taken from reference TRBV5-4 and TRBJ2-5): ETGVTQSPTHLIKTRGQQVTLRCSSQSGHNTVSWYQQALGQGPQFIFQYYREEENGRGNFPPRFSGLQFPNYSSELNVNALELDDSALYLCASSYASGSQETQYFGPGTRLLVL.

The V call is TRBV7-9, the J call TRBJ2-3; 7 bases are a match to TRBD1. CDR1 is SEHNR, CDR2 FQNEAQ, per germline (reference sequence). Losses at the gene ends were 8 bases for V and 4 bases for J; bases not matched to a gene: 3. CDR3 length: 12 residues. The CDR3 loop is CASRQGADTQYF. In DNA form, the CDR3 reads TGTGCCAGCCGACAGGGAGCAGATACGCAGTATTTT.

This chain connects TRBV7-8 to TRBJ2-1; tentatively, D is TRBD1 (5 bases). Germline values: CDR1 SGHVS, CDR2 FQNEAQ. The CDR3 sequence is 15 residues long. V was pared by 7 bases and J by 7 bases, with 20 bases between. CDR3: CASIKRWGPGNEQFF. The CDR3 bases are TGTGCCAGCATCAAAAGATGGGGTCCAGGGAATGAGCAGTTCTTC.